This T cell receptor beta chain was identified in a study of identical twins. General study findings and limits: Memory repertoires showed no such pattern, whereas abundant cord blood beta clonotypes carried fewer insertions.

This clonotype was seen at least ten times. What it recognizes is unknown. CDR1 is SGHDN, CDR2 FVKESK, per germline. Trimming took 1 base from V and 5 from J; bases not matched to a gene: 7. This CDR3 region has 16 residues. TCRdb processed the 5' RACE reads anew with MiXCR; each CDR3 protein has one entry. The profile shows hundreds of thousands of distinct CDR3 sequences, approximately 6.8% of them singletons. These data were also filed under a second study, of yellow fever vaccine responses in identical twins.

Material: CD8+ T cells sorted from blood. This rearrangement joins TRBV14 to TRBJ2-1; 8 bases align to TRBD2. This TCR came from a young woman in good health. The CDR3 DNA is TGTGCCAGCAGCCAAGCCCACTGGCGGGGGGACAATGAGCAGTTCTTC. It codes for CASSQAHWRGDNEQFF.